A selection of T cell receptor beta chains follows, all from one sample in a study of CD8 T cells in Susac syndrome. One entry per CDR3 protein results from TCRdb running MiXCR on the immunoSEQ multiplex PCR reads. This table holds under 250,000 distinct CDR3 sequences, 94% found once. Sequencing was done on a sample of CD4+ T cells from PBMCs. The receptors shown here come from a human donor with Susac syndrome. Both conserved end residues are part of each CDR3. Where a row states a size, it is once, few, many or the class of an expanded clone; other rows omit it.

v_gene: TRBV6-6
abundance: -
len: 13
CDR3aa: CASCGQGGQPQHF

v_gene: TRBV20-1
abundance: -
len: 15
CDR3aa: CSARDPRDSTDTQYF

v_gene: TRBV20-1
abundance: -
len: 14
CDR3aa: CSAREWQGDYGYTF

v_gene: TRBV7-3
abundance: -
len: 14
CDR3aa: CASTRDHGTTEAFF

v_gene: TRBV3-1
abundance: -
len: 14
CDR3aa: CASSRDSRSTEAFF

v_gene: TRBV30
abundance: -
len: 14
CDR3aa: CAWSRDSSTDTQYF

v_gene: TRBV15
abundance: -
len: 15
CDR3aa: CATSREPQGDYGYTF

v_gene: TRBV12-3/TRBV12-4
abundance: -
len: 13
CDR3aa: CASSLVAEYEQYF

v_gene: TRBV2
abundance: -
len: 14
CDR3aa: CASSAGTQQETQYF

v_gene: TRBV3-1
abundance: -
len: 14
CDR3aa: CASSDRDKEETQYF

v_gene: TRBV20-1
abundance: -
len: 15
CDR3aa: CSVDLAANQEETQYF

v_gene: TRBV28
abundance: -
len: 13
CDR3aa: CASRGTGESIQYF

v_gene: TRBV12-3/TRBV12-4
abundance: -
len: 16
CDR3aa: CASRKGQDYRNTEAFF

v_gene: TRBV18
abundance: once
len: 15
CDR3aa: CASSKTQGSGTEAFF

v_gene: TRBV7-2
abundance: -
len: 14
CDR3aa: CASSLGLAANEQFF

v_gene: TRBV3-1
abundance: -
len: 14
CDR3aa: CASSQDAATYEQYF

v_gene: TRBV20-1
abundance: -
len: 14
CDR3aa: CSASIRGGNTEAFF

v_gene: TRBV3-1
abundance: -
len: 15
CDR3aa: CASSPNRDSNQPQHF

v_gene: TRBV20-1
abundance: -
len: 14
CDR3aa: CSAEVPAYNSPLHF

v_gene: TRBV25-1
abundance: -
len: 14
CDR3aa: CASSEGGPVEKLFF

v_gene: TRBV9
abundance: -
len: 15
CDR3aa: CASSAGDRTNEKLFF

v_gene: TRBV30
abundance: once
len: 13
CDR3aa: CAWGQEINSPLHF

v_gene: TRBV3-1
abundance: -
len: 14
CDR3aa: CASSQDLATDTQYF

v_gene: TRBV11-1
abundance: -
len: 15
CDR3aa: CASSSRGRANTEAFF

v_gene: TRBV15
abundance: -
len: 14
CDR3aa: CATSREARFYGYTF

v_gene: TRBV5-1
abundance: once
len: 13
CDR3aa: CASSGGTESGAFF

v_gene: TRBV29-1
abundance: -
len: 13
CDR3aa: CSVYQRQDTEAFF

v_gene: TRBV30
abundance: once
len: 13
CDR3aa: CAWRADSWGGYTF

v_gene: TRBV20-1
abundance: -
len: 15
CDR3aa: CSAQDRASNTDTQYF

v_gene: TRBV4-2
abundance: -
len: 17
CDR3aa: CASRRRDRGPDTGELFF

v_gene: TRBV20-1
abundance: -
len: 16
CDR3aa: CSARDHSGGAGDTQYF

v_gene: TRBV5-1
abundance: -
len: 14
CDR3aa: CASRSRGGNTEAFF